This TCR beta chain was sequenced in a study of cytomegalovirus exposure and HLA in healthy donors. Regarding the study as a whole: Accurate predictions that matched the HLA-A and HLA-B alleles of most subjects were reportedly made from TCR beta sequences.

The PCR contained 60 Vbeta and 13 Jbeta primers. TCRdb's table, derived via immunoSEQ multiplex PCR, lists solely in-frame clones and lacks some. The repertoire consists of about 160,000 clones, with over 80% occurring once and the leading ten covering more than 1%. With respect to this clone: Its antigen is as yet unknown.

Per germline, CDR1 ENHRY and CDR2 SYGVKD. V dropped 3 bases and J dropped 8 bases, with 16 bases sitting between them. This CDR3 region has 15 residues. The clonotype comes from a boy between 2 and 10 years old in good health and CMV-seronegative. The sequencing input was PBMCs. This chain uses TRBV10-3 with TRBJ1-4; TRBD1 might be the D (6 bases). CDR3 sequence: CAISDSAGEGEKLFF. For the CDR3, the DNA is TGTGCCATCAGTGACTCGGCAGGGGAAGGGGAAAAACTGTTTTTT.